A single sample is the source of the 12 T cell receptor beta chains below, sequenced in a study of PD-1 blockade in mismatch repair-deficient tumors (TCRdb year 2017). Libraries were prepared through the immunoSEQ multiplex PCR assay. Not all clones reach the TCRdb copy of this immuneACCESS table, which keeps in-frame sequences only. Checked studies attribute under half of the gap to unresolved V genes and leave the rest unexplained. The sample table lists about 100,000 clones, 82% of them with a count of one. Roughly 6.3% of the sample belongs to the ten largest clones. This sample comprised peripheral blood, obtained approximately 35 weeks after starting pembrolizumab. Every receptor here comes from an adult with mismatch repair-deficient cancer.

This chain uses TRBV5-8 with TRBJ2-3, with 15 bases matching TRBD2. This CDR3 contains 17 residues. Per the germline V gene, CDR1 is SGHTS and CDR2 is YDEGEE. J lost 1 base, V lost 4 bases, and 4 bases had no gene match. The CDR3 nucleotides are TGTGCCAGCAGCCCGGGACTAGCGGGAGGCGGCACAGATACGCAGTATTTT. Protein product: CASSPGLAGGGTDTQYF.

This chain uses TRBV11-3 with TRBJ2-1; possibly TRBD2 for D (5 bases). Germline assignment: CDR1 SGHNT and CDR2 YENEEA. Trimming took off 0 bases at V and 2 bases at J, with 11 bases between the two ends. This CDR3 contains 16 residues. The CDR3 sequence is CASSLERGAAYNEQFF. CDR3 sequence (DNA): TGTGCCAGCAGCTTAGAGCGCGGAGCGGCCTACAATGAGCAGTTCTTC. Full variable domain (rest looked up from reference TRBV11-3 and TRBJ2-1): EAGVVQSPRYKIIEKKQPVAFWCNPISGHNTLYWYLQNLGQGPELLIRYENEEAVDDSQLPKDRFSAERLKGVDSTLKIQPAELGDSAVYLCASSLERGAAYNEQFFGPGTRLTVL.

The CDR3 loop reads CASSLALAGDRRGEQYF. In nucleotides, the CDR3 is TGTGCCAGCAGCTTAGCGCTAGCGGGAGATCGACGAGGCGAGCAGTACTTC. This chain links TRBV11-2 with TRBJ2-7; 10 bases map to TRBD2. J gave up 6 bases and V 1 base, and 12 bases lay outside the gene matches. Per germline, CDR1 SGHAT and CDR2 FQNNGV. This CDR3 comprises 17 residues.

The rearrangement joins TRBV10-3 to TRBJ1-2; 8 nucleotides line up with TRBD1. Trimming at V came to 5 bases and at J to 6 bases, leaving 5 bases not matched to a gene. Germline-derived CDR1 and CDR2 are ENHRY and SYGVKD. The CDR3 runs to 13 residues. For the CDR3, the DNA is TGTGCCATCAGTTCGGGACAGGTTGATGGCTACACCTTC. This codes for CAISSGQVDGYTF.

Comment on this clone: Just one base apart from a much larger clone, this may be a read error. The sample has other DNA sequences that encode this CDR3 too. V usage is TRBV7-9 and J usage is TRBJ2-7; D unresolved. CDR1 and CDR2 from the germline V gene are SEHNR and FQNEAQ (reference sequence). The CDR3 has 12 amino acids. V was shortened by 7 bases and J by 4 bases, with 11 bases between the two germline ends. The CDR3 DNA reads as TGTGCCAGCACTGCTGGGCTTTACGAGCAGTACTTC. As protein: CASTAGLYEQYF.

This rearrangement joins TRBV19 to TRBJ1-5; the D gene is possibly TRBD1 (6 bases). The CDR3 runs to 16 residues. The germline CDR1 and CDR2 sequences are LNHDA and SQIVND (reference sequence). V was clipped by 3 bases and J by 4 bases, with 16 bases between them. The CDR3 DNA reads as TGTGCCAGTAGTATGGGGGCGGGGGTAGCAAATCAGCCCCAGCATTTT. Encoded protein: CASSMGAGVANQPQHF.

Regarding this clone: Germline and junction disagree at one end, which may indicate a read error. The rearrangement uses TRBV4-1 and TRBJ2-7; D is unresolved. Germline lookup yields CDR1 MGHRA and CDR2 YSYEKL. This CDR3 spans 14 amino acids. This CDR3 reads CASSQKRLSYQQYF. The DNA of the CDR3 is TGCGCCAGCAGCCAAAAGAGACTTAGCTACCAGCAGTACTTC.

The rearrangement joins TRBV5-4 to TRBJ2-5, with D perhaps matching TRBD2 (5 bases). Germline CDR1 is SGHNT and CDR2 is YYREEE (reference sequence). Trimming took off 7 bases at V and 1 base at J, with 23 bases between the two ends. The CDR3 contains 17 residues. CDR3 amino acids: CASGGTKARGPQETQYF. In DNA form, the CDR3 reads TGTGCCAGCGGCGGCACCAAAGCTAGAGGGCCCCAAGAGACCCAGTACTTC.

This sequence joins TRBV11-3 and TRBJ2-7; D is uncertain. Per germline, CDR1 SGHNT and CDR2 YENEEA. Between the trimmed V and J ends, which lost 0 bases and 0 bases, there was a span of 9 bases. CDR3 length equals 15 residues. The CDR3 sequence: CASSLDSGSSYEQYF. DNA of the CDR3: TGTGCCAGCAGCTTAGATTCAGGAAGCTCCTACGAGCAGTACTTC. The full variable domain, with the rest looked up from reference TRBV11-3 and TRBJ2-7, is EAGVVQSPRYKIIEKKQPVAFWCNPISGHNTLYWYLQNLGQGPELLIRYENEEAVDDSQLPKDRFSAERLKGVDSTLKIQPAELGDSAVYLCASSLDSGSSYEQYFGPGTRLTVT.

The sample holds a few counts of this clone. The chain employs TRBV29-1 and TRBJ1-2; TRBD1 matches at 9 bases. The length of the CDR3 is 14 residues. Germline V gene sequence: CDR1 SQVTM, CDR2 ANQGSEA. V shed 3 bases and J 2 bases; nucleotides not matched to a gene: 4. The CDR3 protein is CSVDGGQGNYGYTF. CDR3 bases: TGCAGCGTTGATGGTGGACAGGGGAACTATGGCTACACCTTC.

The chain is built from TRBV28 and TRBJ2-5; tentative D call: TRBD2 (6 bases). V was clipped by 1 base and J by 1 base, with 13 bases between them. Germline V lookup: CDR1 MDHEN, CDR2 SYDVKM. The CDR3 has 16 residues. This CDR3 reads CASSLSGAGFQETQYF. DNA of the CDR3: TGTGCCAGCAGTTTATCGGGCGCGGGGTTCCAAGAGACCCAGTACTTC. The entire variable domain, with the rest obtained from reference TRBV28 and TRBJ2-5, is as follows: DVKVTQSSRYLVKRTGEKVFLECVQDMDHENMFWYRQDPGLGLRLIYFSYDVKMKEKGDIPEGYSVSREKKERFSLILESASTNQTSMYLCASSLSGAGFQETQYFGPGTRLLVL.

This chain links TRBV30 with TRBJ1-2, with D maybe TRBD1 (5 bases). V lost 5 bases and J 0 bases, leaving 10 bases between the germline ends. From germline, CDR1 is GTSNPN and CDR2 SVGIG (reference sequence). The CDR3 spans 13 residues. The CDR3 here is CAWGDGSNYGYTF. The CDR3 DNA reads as TGTGCCTGGGGGGACGGATCTAACTATGGCTACACCTTC. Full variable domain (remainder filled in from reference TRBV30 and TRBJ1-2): SQTIHQWPATLVQPVGSPLSLECTVEGTSNPNLYWYRQAAGRGLQLLFYSVGIGQISSEVPQNLSASRPQDRQFILSSKKLLLSDSGFYLCAWGDGSNYGYTFGSGTRLTVV.